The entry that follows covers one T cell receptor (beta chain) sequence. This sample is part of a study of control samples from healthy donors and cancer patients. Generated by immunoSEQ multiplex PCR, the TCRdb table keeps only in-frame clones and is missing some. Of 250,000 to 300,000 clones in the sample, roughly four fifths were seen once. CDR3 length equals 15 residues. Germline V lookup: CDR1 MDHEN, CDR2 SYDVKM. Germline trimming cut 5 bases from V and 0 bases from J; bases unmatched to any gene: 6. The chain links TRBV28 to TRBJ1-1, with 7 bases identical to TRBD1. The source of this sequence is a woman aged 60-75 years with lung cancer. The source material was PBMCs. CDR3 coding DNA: TGTGCCAGCAGTCCACCGACAGGGATGAACACTGAAGCTTTCTTT. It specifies CASSPPTGMNTEAFF. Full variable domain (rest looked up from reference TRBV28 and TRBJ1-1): DVKVTQSSRYLVKRTGEKVFLECVQDMDHENMFWYRQDPGLGLRLIYFSYDVKMKEKGDIPEGYSVSREKKERFSLILESASTNQTSMYLCASSPPTGMNTEAFFGQGTRLTVV.